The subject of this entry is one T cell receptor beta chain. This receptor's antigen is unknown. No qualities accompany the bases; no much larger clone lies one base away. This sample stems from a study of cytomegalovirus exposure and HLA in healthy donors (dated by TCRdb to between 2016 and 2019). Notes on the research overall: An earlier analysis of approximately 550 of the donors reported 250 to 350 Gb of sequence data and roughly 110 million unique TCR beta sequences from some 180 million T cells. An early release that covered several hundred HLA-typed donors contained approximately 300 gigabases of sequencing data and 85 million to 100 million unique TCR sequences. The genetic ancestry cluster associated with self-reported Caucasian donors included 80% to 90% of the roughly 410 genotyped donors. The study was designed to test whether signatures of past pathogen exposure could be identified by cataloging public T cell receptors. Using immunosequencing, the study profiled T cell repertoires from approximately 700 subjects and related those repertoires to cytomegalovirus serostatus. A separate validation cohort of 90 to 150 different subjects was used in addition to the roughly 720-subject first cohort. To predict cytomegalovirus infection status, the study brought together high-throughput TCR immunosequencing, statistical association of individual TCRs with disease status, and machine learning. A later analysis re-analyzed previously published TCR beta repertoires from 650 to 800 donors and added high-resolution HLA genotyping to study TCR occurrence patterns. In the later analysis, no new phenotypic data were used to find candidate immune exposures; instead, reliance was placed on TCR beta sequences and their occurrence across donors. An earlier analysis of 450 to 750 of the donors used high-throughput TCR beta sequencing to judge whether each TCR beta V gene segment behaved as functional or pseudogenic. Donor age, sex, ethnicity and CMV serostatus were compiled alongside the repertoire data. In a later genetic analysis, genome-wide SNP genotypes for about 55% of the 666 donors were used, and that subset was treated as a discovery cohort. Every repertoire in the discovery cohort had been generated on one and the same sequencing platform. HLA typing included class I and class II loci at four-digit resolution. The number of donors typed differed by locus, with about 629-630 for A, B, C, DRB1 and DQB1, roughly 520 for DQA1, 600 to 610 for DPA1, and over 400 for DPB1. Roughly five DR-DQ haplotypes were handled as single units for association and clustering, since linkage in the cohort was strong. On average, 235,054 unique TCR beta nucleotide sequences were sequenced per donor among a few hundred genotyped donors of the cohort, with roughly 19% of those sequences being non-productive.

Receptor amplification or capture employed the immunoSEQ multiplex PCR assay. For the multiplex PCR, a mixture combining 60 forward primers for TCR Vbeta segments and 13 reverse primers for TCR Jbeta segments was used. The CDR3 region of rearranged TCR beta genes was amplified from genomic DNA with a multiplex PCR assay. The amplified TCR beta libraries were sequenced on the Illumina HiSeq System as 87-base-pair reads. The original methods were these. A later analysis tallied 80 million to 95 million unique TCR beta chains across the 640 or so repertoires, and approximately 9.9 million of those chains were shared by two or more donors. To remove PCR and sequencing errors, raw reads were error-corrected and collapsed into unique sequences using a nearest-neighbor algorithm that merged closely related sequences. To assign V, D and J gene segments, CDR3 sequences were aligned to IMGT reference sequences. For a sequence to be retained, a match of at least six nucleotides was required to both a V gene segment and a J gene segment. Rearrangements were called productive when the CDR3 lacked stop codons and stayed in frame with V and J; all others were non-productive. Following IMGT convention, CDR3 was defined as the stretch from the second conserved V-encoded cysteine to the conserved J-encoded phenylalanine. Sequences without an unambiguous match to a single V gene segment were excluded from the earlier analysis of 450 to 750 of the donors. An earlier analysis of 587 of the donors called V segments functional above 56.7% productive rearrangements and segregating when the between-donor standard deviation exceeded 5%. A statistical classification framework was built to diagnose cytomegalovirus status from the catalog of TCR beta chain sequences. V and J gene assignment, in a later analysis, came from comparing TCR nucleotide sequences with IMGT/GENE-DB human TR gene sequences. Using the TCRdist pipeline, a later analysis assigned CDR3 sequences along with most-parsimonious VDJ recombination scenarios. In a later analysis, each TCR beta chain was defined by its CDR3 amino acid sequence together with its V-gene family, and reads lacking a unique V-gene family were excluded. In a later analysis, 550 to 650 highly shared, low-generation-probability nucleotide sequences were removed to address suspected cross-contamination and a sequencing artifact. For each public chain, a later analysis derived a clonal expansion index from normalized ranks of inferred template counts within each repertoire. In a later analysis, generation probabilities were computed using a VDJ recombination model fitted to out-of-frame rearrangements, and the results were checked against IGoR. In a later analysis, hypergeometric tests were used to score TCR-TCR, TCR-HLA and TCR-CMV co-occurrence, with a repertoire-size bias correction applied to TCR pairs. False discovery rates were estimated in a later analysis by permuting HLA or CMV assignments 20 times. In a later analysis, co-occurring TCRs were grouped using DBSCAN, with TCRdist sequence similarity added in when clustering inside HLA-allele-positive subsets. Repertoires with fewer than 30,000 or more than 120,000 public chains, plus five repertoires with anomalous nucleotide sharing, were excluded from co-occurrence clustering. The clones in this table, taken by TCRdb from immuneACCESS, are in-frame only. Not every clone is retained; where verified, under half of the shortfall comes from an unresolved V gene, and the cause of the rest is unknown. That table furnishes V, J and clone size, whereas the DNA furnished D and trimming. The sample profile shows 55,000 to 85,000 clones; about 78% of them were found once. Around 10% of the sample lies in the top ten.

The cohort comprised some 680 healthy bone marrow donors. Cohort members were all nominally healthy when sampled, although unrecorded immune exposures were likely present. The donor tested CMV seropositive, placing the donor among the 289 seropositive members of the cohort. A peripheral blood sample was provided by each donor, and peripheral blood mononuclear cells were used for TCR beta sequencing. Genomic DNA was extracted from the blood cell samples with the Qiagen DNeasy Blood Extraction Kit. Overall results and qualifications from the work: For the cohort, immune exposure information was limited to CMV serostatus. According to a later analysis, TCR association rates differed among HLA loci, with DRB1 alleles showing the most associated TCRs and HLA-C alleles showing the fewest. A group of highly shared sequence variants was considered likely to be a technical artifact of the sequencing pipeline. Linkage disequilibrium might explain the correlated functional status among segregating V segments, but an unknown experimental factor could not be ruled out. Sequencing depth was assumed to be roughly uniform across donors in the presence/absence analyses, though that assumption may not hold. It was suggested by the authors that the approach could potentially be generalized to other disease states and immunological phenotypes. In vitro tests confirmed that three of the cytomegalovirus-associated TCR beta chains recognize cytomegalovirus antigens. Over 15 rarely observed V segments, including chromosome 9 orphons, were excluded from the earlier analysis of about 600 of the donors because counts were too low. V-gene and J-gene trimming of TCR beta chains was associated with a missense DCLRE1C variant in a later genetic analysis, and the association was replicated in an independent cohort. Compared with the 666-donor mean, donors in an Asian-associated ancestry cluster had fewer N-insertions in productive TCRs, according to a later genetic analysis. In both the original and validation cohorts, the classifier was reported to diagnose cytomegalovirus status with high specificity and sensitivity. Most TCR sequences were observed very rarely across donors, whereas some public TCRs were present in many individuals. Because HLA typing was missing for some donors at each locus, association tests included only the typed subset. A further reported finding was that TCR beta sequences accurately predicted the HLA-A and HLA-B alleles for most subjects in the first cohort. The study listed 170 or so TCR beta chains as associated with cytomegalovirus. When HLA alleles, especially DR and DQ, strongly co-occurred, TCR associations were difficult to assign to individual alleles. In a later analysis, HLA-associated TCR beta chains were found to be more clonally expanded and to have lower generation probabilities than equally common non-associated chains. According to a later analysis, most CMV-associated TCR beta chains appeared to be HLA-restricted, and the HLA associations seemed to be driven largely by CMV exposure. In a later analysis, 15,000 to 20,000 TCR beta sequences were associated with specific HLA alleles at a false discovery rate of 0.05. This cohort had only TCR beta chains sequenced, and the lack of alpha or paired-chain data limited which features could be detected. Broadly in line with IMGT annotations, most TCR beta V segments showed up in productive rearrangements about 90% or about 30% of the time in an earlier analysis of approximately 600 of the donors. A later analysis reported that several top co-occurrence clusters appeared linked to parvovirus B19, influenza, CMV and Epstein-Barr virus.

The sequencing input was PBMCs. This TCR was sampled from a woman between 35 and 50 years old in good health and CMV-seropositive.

CDR3 region: CASSSTSGVVFPGELFF. The DNA sequence is as follows: TGTGCCAGCAGCTCGACTAGCGGGGTGGTTTTCCCCGGGGAGCTGTTTTTT. This sequence uses TRBV7-2 and TRBJ2-2; the junction holds 11 bases that match TRBD2. Inclusive of the bounding cysteine and phenylalanine, the CDR3 is 17 residues long. Only the CDR3 portion is preserved as DNA: 51 bases, with reading frame beginning at the first base. After removal of 4 bases from V and 6 bases from J, the junction retains 10 bases not matched to a gene. According to the germline V gene, CDR1 reads SGHTA and CDR2 reads FQGNSA.